These 19 T cell receptor beta chains originate from one sample sequenced in a study of blood T cells in healthy people across ages. A second PCR of about 7 to 12 cycles used a sample-barcoded 5' primer and a J-beta primer mix. TCRdb redid the calling of the 5' RACE reads with MiXCR, one entry per CDR3 protein. The profile shows some 1.6 million distinct CDR3 sequences, around 35% of them singletons. The sample taken for sequencing was blood. These receptors were collected from a woman aged 30 to 39 in good health.

The V call is TRBV7-2, the J call TRBJ2-5; D is unresolved. Germline assignment: CDR1 SGHTA and CDR2 FQGNSA. Trimming removed 2 bases at V and 2 bases at J, with 9 bases between. CDR3 length: 14 amino acids. CDR3 amino acids: CASSLFGNQETQYF. CDR3 nucleotides: TGTGCCAGCAGCTTATTTGGGAATCAAGAGACCCAGTACTTC.

The rearrangement uses TRBV28 and TRBJ1-5, with 7 nucleotides matching TRBD1. The CDR3 has 15 amino acids. Germline V lookup: CDR1 MDHEN, CDR2 SYDVKM. The V and J ends lost 3 bases and 3 bases, in that order; junction bases with no gene match: 5. The DNA of the CDR3 is TGTGCCAGCAGTTTCCGGGACAGATACAATCAGCCCCAGCATTTT. The encoded protein is CASSFRDRYNQPQHF.

The chain couples TRBV19 to TRBJ2-7; 7 bases line up with TRBD1. There are 15 residues in the CDR3. The ends lost 6 bases at V and 2 bases at J; junction bases unmatched: 10. Germline loops: CDR1 LNHDA, CDR2 SQIVND (reference sequence). The CDR3 region is CASSRGRQGTYEQYF. The CDR3 DNA reads as TGTGCCAGTAGCCGAGGCCGACAGGGAACCTACGAGCAGTACTTC.

CDR3 sequence (DNA): TGTGCCAGCAGCTTAAACAGGGGAAGAGGTGAAAAACTGTTTTTT. It translates to CASSLNRGRGEKLFF. This chain links TRBV7-9 with TRBJ1-4, with 7 nucleotides matching TRBD1. V lost 2 bases, J lost 7 bases, and 7 bases stayed unmatched. The CDR3 extends over 15 amino acids. In germline, CDR1 is SEHNR, CDR2 FQNEAQ (reference sequence).

This clonotype was seen a few times. V is TRBV6-2 or TRBV6-3 and J is TRBJ2-3; D remains ambiguous. Trimming pared 0 bases from V and 3 bases from J, leaving 10 bases between. From germline, CDR1 is MNHEY and CDR2 SVGEGT. The CDR3 spans 15 residues. CDR3 coding DNA: TGTGCCAGCAGTTACTCGATAACCCCGACAGATACGCAGTATTTT. This encodes CASSYSITPTDTQYF.

The chain combines TRBV20-1 with TRBJ1-2; 11 bases fit TRBD1. The germline gives CDR1 DFQATT, CDR2 SNEGSKA (reference sequence). This CDR3 spans 14 amino acids. J gave up 3 bases and V 5 bases, and 5 bases lay outside the gene matches. The CDR3 sequence: CSAGTGGFDYGYTF. The DNA of the CDR3 is TGCAGTGCTGGGACAGGGGGGTTTGACTATGGCTACACCTTC.

The chain couples TRBV18 to TRBJ1-1, with no clear D. The V gene lost 2 bases and the J gene lost 1 base, with 17 bases spanning the gap. In germline, CDR1 is KGHSH, CDR2 LQKENI. The CDR3 has 17 residues. The CDR3 DNA sequence: TGTGCCAGCTCACCAGTCGCAGGCCCATCGGGGAACACTGAAGCTTTCTTT. Translated: CASSPVAGPSGNTEAFF.

This clonotype showed up just a few times. The rearrangement links TRBV18 to TRBJ1-2; D remains unclear. The CDR3 has 13 residues. V lost 2 bases, J lost 3 bases, and 7 bases lay in between. Germline V gene lookup returns CDR1 KGHSH and CDR2 LQKENI. The CDR3: CASSPTSDYGYTF. CDR3 DNA sequence: TGTGCCAGCTCACCAACTTCGGACTATGGCTACACCTTC.

This chain connects TRBV20-1 to TRBJ2-1, with D perhaps matching TRBD2 (6 bases). This CDR3 is built from 16 residues. Trimming cost V 0 bases and J 3 bases, with 15 bases left between them. Germline CDR1 and CDR2: DFQATT and SNEGSKA (reference sequence). As DNA, the CDR3 is TGCAGTGCTAGAGAGGAATGGGACGGGGGCTACAATGAGCAGTTCTTC. Protein sequence: CSAREEWDGGYNEQFF.

Only a few counts were recorded for this clonotype. This sequence joins TRBV7-3 and TRBJ1-1; possible D gene TRBD1, 6 bases. Germline CDR1 SGHTA, CDR2 FQGTGA. The CDR3 is 14 amino acids. Trimming cost V 7 bases and J 3 bases, with 15 bases left between them. This chain's CDR3 is CASKGGREDTEAFF. In nucleotides, the CDR3 is TGTGCCAGCAAAGGGGGGCGCGAGGACACTGAAGCTTTCTTT.

J is TRBJ2-7 and V is TRBV6-2 or TRBV6-3; 8 nucleotides agree with TRBD2. The CDR3 is 16 amino acids. CDR1 and CDR2 (germline): MNHEY, SVGEGT. Trimming cost V 6 bases and J 1 base; bases outside gene matches: 11. CDR3: CASRDLVPSGSYEQYF. CDR3 sequence (DNA): TGTGCCAGCAGGGATTTGGTCCCTAGCGGGTCCTACGAGCAGTACTTC.

The rearrangement uses TRBV4-2 and TRBJ2-5; no clear D gene. V was shortened by 0 bases and J by 5 bases, with 13 bases between the two germline ends. The CDR3 loop spans 15 amino acids. Germline V lookup: CDR1 LGHNA, CDR2 YNFKEQ. The CDR3 here is CASSQDSGFKETQYF. The CDR3 bases are TGTGCCAGCAGCCAAGATTCTGGGTTTAAGGAGACCCAGTACTTC.

This clonotype was seen many times. The CDR3 sequence: CASSPQTSGVYNEQFF. The CDR3 DNA reads TGTGCCAGCAGCCCCCAAACTAGCGGGGTATACAATGAGCAGTTCTTC. The rearrangement uses TRBV7-9 and TRBJ2-1, with 10 bases that match TRBD2. This CDR3 is 16 amino acids long. Germline-derived CDR1 and CDR2 are SEHNR and FQNEAQ (reference sequence). J was trimmed by 4 bases and V by 5 bases; bases with no gene match: 8.

This clonotype was observed a few times. The chain couples TRBV5-1 to TRBJ1-1; 9 bases map to TRBD1. CDR1 SGHRS and CDR2 YFSETQ come from the germline V gene. The CDR3 runs to 14 residues. Unmatched junction bases numbered 4, after V lost 7 bases and J lost 0 bases. The CDR3: CASGGQGMNTEAFF. CDR3 sequence (DNA): TGCGCCAGCGGCGGACAGGGGATGAACACTGAAGCTTTCTTT. Together with reference TRBV5-1 and TRBJ1-1, the CDR3 gives the full variable domain: KAGVTQTPRYLIKTRGQQVTLSCSPISGHRSVSWYQQTPGQGLQFLFEYFSETQRNKGNFPGRFSGRQFSNSRSEMNVSTLELGDSALYLCASGGQGMNTEAFFGQGTRLTVV.

This clonotype occurred a few times. The chain carries TRBV4-1 and TRBJ2-5; D is unclear. From germline, CDR1 is MGHRA and CDR2 YSYEKL. The CDR3 spans 13 residues. V dropped 4 bases and J dropped 5 bases, with 11 bases sitting between them. CDR3 residues: CASSPPEVETQYF. Written as DNA, the CDR3 is TGCGCCAGCAGCCCACCCGAGGTCGAGACCCAGTACTTC.

The V gene is TRBV27, the J gene TRBJ2-1, with TRBD2 matching over 7 bases. CDR1 MNHEY and CDR2 SMNVEV come from the germline V gene (reference sequence). The junction had 10 bases not matched to a gene; V was cut back by 7 bases and J by 7 bases. This CDR3 has 14 residues. The DNA for the CDR3 is TGTGCCAGCACGGGGGGAGACACGGGTAATGAGCAGTTCTTC. Protein sequence: CASTGGDTGNEQFF.

With respect to this clonotype: This may come from a read error, since a much larger clone is one base off. The rearrangement uses TRBV29-1 and TRBJ2-4; D assignment may be TRBD1 or TRBD2 (7 bases each). The end of the DNA is better explained by TRBJ2-7, so the J call may be wrong. This CDR3 has 13 residues. Per the germline V gene, CDR1 is SQVTM and CDR2 is ANQGSEA. The CDR3 nucleotides are TGCAGCGCCCAGGGGGGGAACCCCTACGAGCAGTACTTC. Amino acids: CSAQGGNPYEQYF.

In regard to this clonotype: The junction differs from germline at one of its ends, possibly a read error. V gene TRBV5-6 combines with J gene TRBJ1-6, with D unresolved. Germline V lookup: CDR1 SGHDT, CDR2 YYEEEE. The CDR3 length is 11 residues. The CDR3 nucleotides read TGTACCAGCAGCTGGTCTTCACCCCTCCACTTT. Translated, it gives CTSSWSSPLHF.

J is TRBJ1-2 and V is TRBV5-1, with D possibly TRBD1 on 5 matching bases. This CDR3 comprises 15 residues. V dropped 0 bases and J dropped 4 bases, with 13 bases sitting between them. Looked up from germline, CDR1 is SGHRS and CDR2 is YFSETQ. This CDR3 is CASSLEPDRSYGYTF. CDR3 sequence (DNA): TGCGCCAGCAGCTTGGAACCCGACAGAAGCTATGGCTACACCTTC.